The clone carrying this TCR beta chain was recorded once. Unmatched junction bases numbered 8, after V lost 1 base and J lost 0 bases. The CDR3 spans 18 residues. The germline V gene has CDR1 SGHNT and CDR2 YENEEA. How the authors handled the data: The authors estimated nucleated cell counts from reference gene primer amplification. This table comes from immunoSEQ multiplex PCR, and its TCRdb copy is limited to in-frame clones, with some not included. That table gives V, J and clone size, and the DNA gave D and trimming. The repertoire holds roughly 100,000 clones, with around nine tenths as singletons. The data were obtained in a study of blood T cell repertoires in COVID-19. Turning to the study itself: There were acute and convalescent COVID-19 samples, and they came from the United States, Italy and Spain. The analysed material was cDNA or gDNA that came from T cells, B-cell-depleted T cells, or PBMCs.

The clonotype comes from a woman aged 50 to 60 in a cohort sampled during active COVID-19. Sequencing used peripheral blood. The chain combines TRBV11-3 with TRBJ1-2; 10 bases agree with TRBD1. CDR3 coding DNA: TGTGCCAGCAGCTTAGGAACGACAGGGGGCCCTTCTAACTATGGCTACACCTTC. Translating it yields CASSLGTTGGPSNYGYTF.